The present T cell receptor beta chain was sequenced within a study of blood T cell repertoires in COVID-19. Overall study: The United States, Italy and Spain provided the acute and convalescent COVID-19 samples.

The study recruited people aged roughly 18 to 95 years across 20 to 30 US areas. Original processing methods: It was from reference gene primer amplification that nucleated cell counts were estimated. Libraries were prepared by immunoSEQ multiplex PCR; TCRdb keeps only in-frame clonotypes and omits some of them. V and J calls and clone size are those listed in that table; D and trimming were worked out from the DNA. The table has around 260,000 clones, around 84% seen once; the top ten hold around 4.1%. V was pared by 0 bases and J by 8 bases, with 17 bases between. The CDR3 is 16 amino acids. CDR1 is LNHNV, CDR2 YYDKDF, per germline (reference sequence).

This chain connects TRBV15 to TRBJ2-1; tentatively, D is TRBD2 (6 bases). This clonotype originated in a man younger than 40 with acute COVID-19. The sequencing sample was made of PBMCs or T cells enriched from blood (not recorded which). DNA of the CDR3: TGTGCCACCAGCAGAGATCAGGGCGGGGTGCTCCATGAGCAGTTCTTC. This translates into CATSRDQGGVLHEQFF.